The 12 T cell receptor beta chains reported below all come from one sample, sequenced in a study of T cell repertoires in cytomegalovirus infection. From the reads, TCRdb called clonotypes with MiXCR, one entry per CDR3 protein. The table records 150,000 to 200,000 distinct CDR3 sequences, less than 9.5% of them present only once. The sequenced sample was PBMCs. These receptors originate from a human donor in good health (CMV status not recorded). Some clones in this sample may be carry-over from other donors' samples.

The genes are TRBV12-3 or TRBV12-4 and TRBJ1-6, with D unclear. Trimming removed 4 bases from V and 7 bases from J, with 5 bases in between. CDR3 size: 12 residues. CDR3 region: CASSSLNSPLHF. For the CDR3, the DNA is TGTGCCAGCAGTTCCCTCAATTCACCCCTCCACTTT.

This clonotype was counted at least ten times. The V and J genes are TRBV6-6 and TRBJ1-2, with TRBD1 identical over 7 bases. V lost 7 bases, J lost 4 bases, and 9 bases stayed unmatched. This CDR3 region has 14 residues. Germline CDR1 MNHNY, CDR2 SVGAGI (reference sequence). The CDR3, as DNA: TGTGCCAGCACCAATAGGGACAGCACCTATGGCTACACCTTC. As protein: CASTNRDSTYGYTF.

This clonotype has a count of ten or more. The chain is built from TRBV7-8 and TRBJ1-1; D is perhaps TRBD1 (6 bases). From germline, CDR1 is SGHVS and CDR2 FQNEAQ. This CDR3 region has 16 residues. The V and J ends lost 0 bases and 5 bases respectively, with 16 bases between them. In DNA form, the CDR3 reads TGTGCCAGCAGCTTAGCTATTTGGGGGGCGCGAACTGAAGCTTTCTTT. It is translated as CASSLAIWGARTEAFF.

This clonotype has ten or more counts. The chain uses TRBV6-4 and TRBJ2-2, with 11 bases aligning to TRBD2. V was pared by 7 bases and J by 4 bases, with 8 bases of the junction left unmatched. The CDR3 totals 16 residues. The germline gives CDR1 MRHNA, CDR2 SNTAGT. The CDR3 coding sequence is TGTGCCAGCATGAGACTAGCGGGAAGTGGCACCGGGGAGCTGTTTTTT. It specifies CASMRLAGSGTGELFF.

This clonotype was seen many times. V usage is TRBV7-9 and J usage is TRBJ1-1; unclear D gene. Trimming left V 5 bases short and J 11 bases short, with 15 bases between. CDR1 SEHNR and CDR2 FQNEAQ come from the germline V gene (reference sequence). The CDR3 sequence is 12 residues long. The CDR3 reads CASSPGRQGAFF. Written as DNA, the CDR3 is TGTGCCAGCAGCCCCGGTAGGCAAGGGGCTTTCTTT.

This clonotype was found many times. In DNA form, the CDR3 reads TGTGCCAGCAGCTCCGCCGGCGGACTTAGCCGGGGGGACAATGAGCAGTTCTTC. It specifies CASSSAGGLSRGDNEQFF. The chain has TRBV11-1 and TRBJ2-1; 7 positions agree with TRBD2. V dropped 4 bases and J dropped 5; count of bases not matched to a gene: 17. This CDR3 has 18 residues. Germline V gene sequence: CDR1 SGHAT, CDR2 FQDESV (reference sequence). The full variable domain, with the rest looked up from reference TRBV11-1 and TRBJ2-1, is EAEVAQSPRYKITEKSQAVAFWCDPISGHATLYWYRQILGQGPELLVQFQDESVVDDSQLPKDRFSAERLKGVDSTLKIQPAELGDSAMYLCASSSAGGLSRGDNEQFFGPGTRLTVL.

This clonotype showed up many times. The chain combines TRBV7-2 with TRBJ1-2, with TRBD1 identical over 7 bases. In germline, CDR1 is SGHTA, CDR2 FQGNSA. After removal of 1 base from V and 3 bases from J, the junction contained 5 bases not matched to a gene. This CDR3 contains 15 residues. The CDR3 sequence: CASSLVGTGDYGYTF. The CDR3 DNA sequence: TGTGCCAGCAGCTTAGTGGGTACAGGGGACTATGGCTACACCTTC.

This clonotype was observed a few times. The genes are TRBV5-5 and TRBJ1-4; D is ambiguous. The CDR3 is made up of 15 amino acids. V gave up 7 bases and J gave up 8 bases, with 21 bases separating them. CDR1 and CDR2 (germline): SGHKS, YYEKEE (reference sequence). CDR3 DNA: TGTGCCAGCCTCGGCCGGATACTGGGATCCGAAAAACTGTTTTTT. This codes for CASLGRILGSEKLFF.

This clonotype has just a few counts. This chain links TRBV6-6 with TRBJ2-3, with 9 bases matching TRBD2. The CDR3 totals 15 residues. The J segment lost 7 bases and the V segment lost 2 bases, leaving 7 bases of the junction unmatched. The V gene's germline CDR1 is MNHNY and CDR2 SVGAGI (reference sequence). CDR3 DNA: TGTGCCAGCAGTTACGCGTCTAGCGGGATTAATACGCAGTATTTT. This gives the protein CASSYASSGINTQYF.

The rearrangement uses TRBV12-3 or TRBV12-4 and TRBJ2-2; D gene uncertain. V lost 6 bases and J lost 7, with 9 bases in between. The CDR3 runs to 12 residues. The CDR3 coding sequence is TGTGCCAGCAGCCACCAGAACGGGGAGCTGTTTTTT. This encodes CASSHQNGELFF.

This clonotype came up many times. J is TRBJ2-7 and V is TRBV28; 8 bases align to TRBD2. The CDR3 totals 15 residues. Germline V gene lookup returns CDR1 MDHEN and CDR2 SYDVKM. The trim removed 7 bases at V and 3 bases at J, leaving 11 bases unmatched. The CDR3 sequence: CASTTAVAGFYEQYF. CDR3 nucleotide sequence: TGTGCCAGCACGACTGCGGTAGCGGGATTCTACGAGCAGTACTTC.

This clonotype was seen only a few times. This chain joins TRBV6-2 or TRBV6-3 and TRBJ2-7; 8 bases are a match to TRBD1. CDR1 MNHEY and CDR2 SVGEGT come from the germline V gene. The CDR3 has 15 residues. The ends lost 0 bases at V and 3 bases at J; junction bases unmatched: 4. CDR3 in amino acids: CASSYSGQGFYEQYF. CDR3 DNA sequence: TGTGCCAGCAGTTACTCCGGACAGGGATTCTACGAGCAGTACTTC.